This is a list of T cell receptor beta chains from one sample in a study of early T cells in non-severe SARS-CoV-2 infection. TCRdb re-called the 5' RACE reads with MiXCR, one entry per CDR3 protein. The sample holds some 80,000 distinct CDR3 sequences, about 13% seen once. Specimen: whole blood. The receptors stem from an adult who was a healthcare worker with PCR-confirmed SARS-CoV-2 infection or an uninfected control (not recorded which). The CDR3 runs from the conserved cysteine through the conserved F or W. The D gene is left open where the match is weak. Some rows have no size entry. The others give once, few or many, or a class for an expanded clone.

V: TRBV4-3
size: -
D: -
J: TRBJ1-2
CDR3: CASSPGRHGGYGYTF
DNA: TGCGCCAGCAGCCCGGGCCGACATGGCGGATATGGCTACACCTTC

V: TRBV3-1
size: -
D: TRBD1
J: TRBJ1-2
CDR3: CASSQERDRTHGYTF
DNA: TGTGCCAGCAGCCAAGAAAGGGACAGGACTCATGGCTACACCTTC

V: TRBV5-4
size: few
D: -
J: TRBJ2-1
CDR3: CASSGGPLAGNEQFF
DNA: TGTGCCAGCAGCGGGGGTCCTTTGGCGGGCAATGAGCAGTTCTTC

V: TRBV4-3
size: -
D: -
J: TRBJ2-2
CDR3: CASSQGVGLNTGELFF
DNA: TGCGCCAGCAGCCAAGGGGTGGGCCTGAACACCGGGGAGCTGTTTTTT

V: TRBV11-2
size: many
D: -
J: TRBJ2-1
CDR3: CASSGKLSSSYNEQFF
DNA: TGTGCCAGCAGCGGCAAACTGTCTAGCTCCTACAATGAGCAGTTCTTC

V: TRBV29-1
size: -
D: TRBD1
J: TRBJ2-3
CDR3: CSVERDRGRTDTQYF
DNA: TGCAGCGTTGAACGGGACAGGGGGCGCACAGATACGCAGTATTTT

V: TRBV7-9
size: few
D: TRBD2
J: TRBJ2-1
CDR3: CASIPAGGPNNEQFF
DNA: TGTGCCAGCATCCCGGCGGGGGGCCCCAACAATGAGCAGTTCTTC

V: TRBV3-1
size: few
D: TRBD1
J: TRBJ1-4
CDR3: CASSQDLVRPNLQGEKLFF
DNA: TGTGCCAGCAGCCAAGATCTGGTTCGGCCTAACCTACAGGGGGAAAAACTGTTTTTT

V: TRBV11-2
size: many
D: -
J: TRBJ2-5
CDR3: CASSLDLQGGSKTQYF
DNA: TGTGCCAGCAGCTTAGATCTTCAGGGGGGCTCGAAGACCCAGTACTTC

V: TRBV5-1
size: -
D: -
J: TRBJ2-3
CDR3: CASSLVVRHTDTQYF
DNA: TGCGCCAGCAGCTTGGTAGTCAGGCACACAGATACGCAGTATTTT

V: TRBV3-1
size: many
D: -
J: TRBJ2-5
CDR3: CASSHPWGQETQYF
DNA: TGTGCCAGCAGCCACCCGTGGGGCCAAGAGACCCAGTACTTC

V: TRBV20-1
size: few
D: TRBD2
J: TRBJ2-5
CDR3: CSASSTSGGAFGTQYF
DNA: TGCAGTGCTAGCTCTACTAGCGGGGGGGCGTTTGGGACCCAGTACTTC

V: TRBV7-2
size: many
D: -
J: TRBJ2-3
CDR3: CASSLRGYTDTQYF
DNA: TGTGCCAGCAGCTTAAGAGGTTACACAGATACGCAGTATTTT

V: TRBV27
size: -
D: -
J: TRBJ1-2
CDR3: CASSFLGRDGYTF
DNA: TGTGCCAGCAGTTTTCTTGGAAGGGATGGCTACACCTTC

V: TRBV10-1
size: many
D: -
J: TRBJ2-7
CDR3: CASSPAPPGEQYF
DNA: TGCGCCAGCAGTCCAGCCCCCCCCGGCGAGCAGTACTTC

V: TRBV12-3/TRBV12-4
size: few
D: -
J: TRBJ2-5
CDR3: CASSFSPAGIKETQYF
DNA: TGTGCCAGCAGTTTTTCTCCGGCGGGGATAAAAGAGACCCAGTACTTC

V: TRBV3-1
size: -
D: TRBD1
J: TRBJ1-2
CDR3: CASSLGQGRANYGYTF
DNA: TGTGCCAGCAGCCTGGGACAGGGGAGAGCTAACTATGGCTACACCTTC

V: TRBV5-1
size: -
D: -
J: TRBJ2-1
CDR3: CASRDILQGEQFF
DNA: TGCGCCAGCCGGGATATACTCCAGGGTGAGCAGTTCTTC

V: TRBV7-2
size: -
D: -
J: TRBJ2-3
CDR3: CASSLKVTAPQYF
DNA: TGTGCCAGCAGCTTAAAGGTGACGGCTCCGCAGTATTTT

V: TRBV6-1
size: many
D: -
J: TRBJ1-6
CDR3: CASSELDGTVNSPLHF
DNA: TGTGCCAGCAGTGAATTGGACGGGACGGTTAATTCACCCCTCCACTTT

V: TRBV5-4
size: few
D: -
J: TRBJ2-7
CDR3: CASSLAGLTYEQYF
DNA: TGTGCCAGCAGCTTGGCCGGACTGACCTACGAGCAGTACTTC

V: TRBV19
size: many
D: -
J: TRBJ1-2
CDR3: CASSASGWGARSTNYGYTF
DNA: TGTGCCAGTAGTGCATCCGGTTGGGGTGCGAGGTCGACTAACTATGGCTACACCTTC

V: TRBV2
size: -
D: TRBD1
J: TRBJ2-5
CDR3: CASSPGQGWETQYF
DNA: TGTGCCAGCAGCCCCGGACAGGGGTGGGAGACCCAGTACTTC

V: TRBV15
size: -
D: TRBD2
J: TRBJ2-1
CDR3: CATSREVAGGNEQFF
DNA: TGTGCCACCAGCAGAGAGGTAGCGGGGGGAAATGAGCAGTTCTTC

V: TRBV18
size: -
D: -
J: TRBJ2-4
CDR3: CASSPRVDIQYF
DNA: TGTGCCAGCTCACCCAGGGTTGACATTCAGTACTTC

V: TRBV7-2
size: -
D: -
J: TRBJ1-2
CDR3: CASSFFNAVGYTF
DNA: TGTGCCAGCAGCTTTTTCAATGCCGTTGGCTACACCTTC

V: TRBV28
size: many
D: TRBD2
J: TRBJ2-7
CDR3: CASCRLGSGGEQYF
DNA: TGTGCCAGCTGCCGACTAGGTTCGGGGGGGGAGCAGTACTTC

V: TRBV6-6
size: -
D: TRBD2
J: TRBJ2-1
CDR3: CASSATSGGGREQFF
DNA: TGTGCCAGCAGTGCTACTAGCGGGGGGGGGAGGGAGCAGTTCTTC